The 20 T cell receptor beta chains listed next were all sequenced from one sample in a study of T cells in Graves' hyperthyroidism and ophthalmopathy. TCR beta CDR3 sequences were amplified from RNA transcripts. Researchers ran a first-round RT-PCR on the TCR CDR3 using the HTBI primer set. TCRdb re-analysed the multiplex PCR reads in MiXCR, keeping a single row per CDR3 protein. Among 250,000 to 300,000 distinct CDR3 sequences listed, roughly 15% were seen once. Sequenced input: blood. These receptors all come from a woman aged 40 to 49 with Graves' hyperthyroidism that later progressed to Graves' ophthalmopathy.

This clonotype was found a few times. CDR3 region: CASNPAGNYGYTF. The CDR3 nucleotides are TGTGCCAGCAACCCCGCTGGGAACTATGGCTACACCTTC. The V gene is TRBV28, the J gene TRBJ1-2; D is undetermined. With 7 bases removed from V and 2 bases from J, the gap between germline ends came to 11 bases. CDR3 length: 13 residues. The V gene's germline CDR1 is MDHEN and CDR2 SYDVKM.

Many counts were recorded for this clonotype. The genes are TRBV2 and TRBJ2-1; D possibly matches TRBD1 or TRBD2 (5 bases each). The V and J ends lost 7 bases and 1 base respectively, with 8 bases between them. The CDR3 sequence is 13 residues long. The germline gives CDR1 SNHLY, CDR2 FYNNEI. The CDR3 DNA is TGTGCCAGCACGAGGGGTTCCTACAATGAGCAGTTCTTC. The encoded protein is CASTRGSYNEQFF. Together with reference TRBV2 and TRBJ2-1, the CDR3 gives the full variable domain: EPEVTQTPSHQVTQMGQEVILRCVPISNHLYFYWYRQILGQKVEFLVSFYNNEISEKSEIFDDQFSVERPDGSNFTLKIRSTKLEDSAMYFCASTRGSYNEQFFGPGTRLTVL.

This clonotype was observed at least ten times. The genes are TRBV14 and TRBJ1-1; D gene unclear. V lost 0 bases and J 6 bases, leaving 8 bases between the germline ends. Per the germline V gene, CDR1 is SGHDN and CDR2 is FVKESK. CDR3 length equals 13 residues. The CDR3 spells CASSQDHRPEAFF. The CDR3 DNA reads as TGTGCCAGCAGCCAAGATCATCGTCCTGAAGCTTTCTTT.

This clonotype has ten or more counts. The chain recombines TRBV20-1 with TRBJ2-1; 11 nucleotides align to TRBD2. V lost 7 bases and J lost 4; bases outside the gene matches: 6. Germline V gives CDR1 DFQATT, CDR2 SNEGSKA (reference sequence). This CDR3 comprises 14 residues. The chain's CDR3 is CSVELAGVYNEQFF. The CDR3 DNA reads as TGCAGTGTCGAACTAGCGGGAGTGTACAATGAGCAGTTCTTC.

This clonotype was picked up many times. The chain carries TRBV11-2 and TRBJ2-1; 8 bases map to TRBD2. This CDR3 is 17 amino acids long. V shed 5 bases, J shed 1 base, and the junction held 10 bases outside the gene matches. CDR1 and CDR2 from the germline V gene are SGHAT and FQNNGV. The CDR3 reads CASSRDLAGGSYNEQFF. Here the CDR3 DNA reads TGTGCCAGCAGCCGGGATTTGGCGGGAGGATCCTACAATGAGCAGTTCTTC.

This clonotype came up many times. V is TRBV4-1 and J is TRBJ2-5, with D tentatively TRBD2 (5 bases). Trimming pared 0 bases from V and 4 bases from J, leaving 24 bases between. Germline CDR1 and CDR2: MGHRA and YSYEKL. The length of the CDR3 is 19 residues. The CDR3 spells CASSQDDLSRWSLAETQYF. CDR3 DNA: TGCGCCAGCAGCCAAGATGATCTGTCGAGGTGGTCGCTAGCAGAGACCCAGTACTTC.

This clonotype has at least ten counts. CDR3 sequence (DNA): TGTGCCAGCAGTGAATCCGTCCTGAGCTCCTACAATGAGCAGTTCTTC. This encodes CASSESVLSSYNEQFF. This chain uses TRBV6-1 with TRBJ2-1; D is unresolved. Trimming cost V 2 bases and J 0 bases, with 11 bases left between them. The CDR3 has 16 amino acids. Germline V gene sequence: CDR1 MNHNS, CDR2 SASEGT.

This chain joins TRBV9 and TRBJ2-1; D is ambiguous. The CDR3 spans 14 residues. The V gene lost 0 bases and the J gene lost 7 bases, with 11 bases spanning the gap. Germline V CDR1 and CDR2: SGDLS, YYNGEE. The CDR3 DNA reads TGTGCCAGCAGCGTAGGAGCCTCCCTGAATGAGCAGTTCTTC. It yields the protein CASSVGASLNEQFF.

This clonotype was recorded at least ten times. The rearrangement links TRBV12-3 or TRBV12-4 to TRBJ2-5, with D perhaps being TRBD1 or TRBD2 (5 bases each). The length of the CDR3 is 18 residues. V was cut by 2 bases and J by 3 bases, with 22 bases left in between. The CDR3 is CASSLRGFTGREKETQYF. In nucleotides, the CDR3 is TGTGCCAGCAGTTTACGTGGATTTACCGGCAGGGAGAAAGAGACCCAGTACTTC.

This clonotype was seen at least ten times. The chain joins TRBV28 to TRBJ2-1; weak D call: TRBD1 (6 bases). Germline V gene sequence: CDR1 MDHEN, CDR2 SYDVKM. The CDR3 is 13 residues long. The V and J ends lost 2 bases and 9 bases respectively, with 11 bases between them. CDR3 amino acids: CASSLNPGAEQFF. The CDR3 DNA follows: TGTGCCAGCAGTTTAAACCCAGGGGCTGAGCAGTTCTTC.

This clonotype was detected many times. The chain carries TRBV25-1 and TRBJ1-1, with 7 bases aligning to TRBD1. Germline loops: CDR1 MGHDK, CDR2 SYGVNS. V gave up 6 bases and J gave up 8 bases; unmatched junction bases: 12. The length of the CDR3 is 14 residues. The CDR3 sequence is CASRGIQGDKEAFF. The CDR3 region has the DNA TGTGCCAGCAGGGGAATCCAGGGGGATAAAGAAGCTTTCTTT.

This clonotype came up many times. The CDR3, as DNA: TGTGCCAGCAGCTTGGGCGGGAGGGCAGGGAATGAGCAGTTCTTC. It encodes CASSLGGRAGNEQFF. The chain is built from TRBV7-6 and TRBJ2-1; 9 bases map to TRBD2. The CDR3 sequence is 15 residues long. The V segment lost 3 bases and the J segment 7 bases; nucleotides outside the gene matches: 7. Germline CDR1 and CDR2: SGHVS and FNYEAQ.

Only a few counts were recorded for this clonotype. CDR3 in amino acids: CASSPRFGPAMQYF. The CDR3 DNA reads TGTGCCAGCAGTCCTCGTTTTGGGCCGGCTATGCAGTATTTT. The chain is built from TRBV9 and TRBJ2-3; D call uncertain. CDR3 length: 14 residues. CDR1 is SGDLS, CDR2 YYNGEE, per germline. V gave up 5 bases and J gave up 11 bases, with 21 bases separating them.

This clonotype was seen many times. V gene TRBV30 combines with J gene TRBJ2-1; TRBD2 matches 11 bases. V shed 1 base and J 6 bases; nucleotides not matched to a gene: 5. The CDR3 is 15 residues long. In germline, CDR1 is GTSNPN, CDR2 SVGIG (reference sequence). The CDR3 DNA reads TGTGCCTGGAGTGGCCCCGGGACTAGCGGCAATGAGCAGTTCTTC. This encodes CAWSGPGTSGNEQFF.

V and J are TRBV24-1 and TRBJ2-3; D possibly corresponds to TRBD2 (6 bases). V was pared by 0 bases and J by 6 bases, with 18 bases between. This CDR3 has 17 residues. In germline, CDR1 is KGHDR, CDR2 SFDVKD. The CDR3 DNA follows: TGTGCCACCAGTGATTTGCCCACGACGGGAGCGACCGATACGCAGTATTTT. Its translation is CATSDLPTTGATDTQYF.

This clonotype occurred a few times. This sequence may be a read error, since a much larger clone differs from it by one base. The V and J genes are TRBV11-2 and TRBJ1-1; TRBD1 is a possible D gene (5 bases). V was shortened by 4 bases and J by 4 bases, with 10 bases between the two germline ends. This CDR3 has 13 residues. The V gene's germline CDR1 is SGHAT and CDR2 FQNNGV. Here the CDR3 reads CASSSRGSTEAFF. The CDR3 coding sequence is TGTGCCAGCAGCTCAAGGGGATCCACTGAAGCTTTCTTT. The full variable domain, with the rest looked up from reference TRBV11-2 and TRBJ1-1, is EAGVAQSPRYKIIEKRQSVAFWCNPISGHATLYWYQQILGQGPKLLIQFQNNGVVDDSQLPKDRFSAERLKGVDSTLKIQPAKLEDSAVYLCASSSRGSTEAFFGQGTRLTVV.

This clonotype was recorded many times. DNA of the CDR3: TGTGCCAGTAGTCTGGACAGTATCGCTGAAGCTTTCTTT. It codes for CASSLDSIAEAFF. The chain has TRBV19 and TRBJ1-1; weak D call: TRBD1 (6 bases). The CDR3 runs to 13 residues. Trimming took off 5 bases at V and 6 bases at J, with 13 bases between the two ends. The germline V gene encodes CDR1 LNHDA and CDR2 SQIVND (reference sequence).

This clonotype has just a few counts. This chain links TRBV20-1 with TRBJ1-4, with 7 positions matching TRBD1. The CDR3 has 12 residues. V lost 6 bases, J lost 8 bases, and 6 bases stayed unmatched. Germline V gene lookup returns CDR1 DFQATT and CDR2 SNEGSKA (reference sequence). The chain's CDR3 is CSAQGGDEKLFF. DNA for the CDR3: TGCAGTGCCCAGGGGGGAGACGAAAAACTGTTTTTT.

The chain links TRBV19 to TRBJ1-5; maybe TRBD1 (5 bases). Germline lookup yields CDR1 LNHDA and CDR2 SQIVND (reference sequence). This CDR3 comprises 15 residues. V was pared by 4 bases and J by 1 base, with 11 bases between. CDR3 in amino acids: CASSNQGRSNQPQHF. CDR3 sequence (DNA): TGTGCCAGTAGTAACCAGGGTAGGAGCAATCAGCCCCAGCATTTT.

The sample holds a few counts of this clonotype. A read error may be the cause here, since a much bigger clone is one base away. This sequence joins TRBV20-1 and TRBJ2-7; D assignment may be TRBD1 or TRBD2 (5 bases each). The CDR3 is made up of 16 amino acids. Germline loops: CDR1 DFQATT, CDR2 SNEGSKA (reference sequence). CDR3 sequence: CSAGDPSWGSSYEQYF. The CDR3 DNA reads TGCAGTGCTGGAGATCCTTCGTGGGGGAGCTCCTACGAGCAGTACTTC.